This TCR beta chain was captured in a study of human T cells and chemical hapten exposure. TCRdb reprocessed the RACE reads via MiXCR and lists one record per CDR3 protein. Of 300,000 to 350,000 distinct CDR3 sequences in the sample, about 7% were seen once. The time point is: patch test 1, 2 weeks after DPC sensitization. The treatment was: therapeutic diphenylcyclopropenone sensitization with weekly scalp DPC. The sample was whole blood, taken in connection with sensitization to the hapten diphenylcyclopropenone (DPC). The sequence was collected from a woman under 30 with alopecia areata. Some clones in this sample may be carry-over from other donors' samples.

CDR3 sequence: CSVDRVTVIYGYTF. The CDR3, as DNA: TGCAGCGTTGACCGGGTGACAGTTATCTATGGCTACACCTTC. The chain has TRBV29-1 and TRBJ1-2; D perhaps matches TRBD1 (5 bases). V lost 3 bases, J lost 4 bases, and 15 bases lay in between. The germline V gene has CDR1 SQVTM and CDR2 ANQGSEA. CDR3 length equals 14 residues.